Listed here is a single TCR beta chain. Trimming stripped 2 bases from V and 0 bases from J, with 16 bases between. Germline V gives CDR1 SGHTA, CDR2 FQGNSA. The CDR3 is 17 amino acids. Sequencing was performed with immunoSEQ multiplex PCR; in TCRdb, only in-frame clones are kept and a portion is missing. Of hundreds of thousands of clones in the sample, around 86% are singletons; the top ten hold roughly 3.1%. This sample is drawn from a study of Ad26.COV2.S vaccination and SARS-CoV-2 variants. Study as a whole: As a participant in COV1001, the donor was in the Ad26.COV2.S trial arm. In the study, Ad26.COV2.S was injected intramuscularly once, or twice 56 days apart.

Indicated treatment: 15 to 20 received Ad26.COV2.S at low or high dose, single or two shots; about five received placebo; per-sample allocation not given. Collection of samples fell on day 63 after the first vaccine or placebo injection. This adult donor, from Boston, was 18-55 years old. An Ad26 vector expressing Wuhan-strain SARS-CoV-2 spike served as the vaccine. This TCR was recovered from a person between 18 and 65 years old who received the Ad26.COV2.S COVID-19 vaccine or a placebo. The material was peripheral blood, obtained in a trial of Ad26.COV2.S vaccine versus placebo. The gene calls are TRBV7-2 and TRBJ1-1; D uncertain. The CDR3 bases are TGTGCCAGCAGCTTAATGATAGGCGGCGGAATGAACACTGAAGCTTTCTTT. Translating gives CASSLMIGGGMNTEAFF.